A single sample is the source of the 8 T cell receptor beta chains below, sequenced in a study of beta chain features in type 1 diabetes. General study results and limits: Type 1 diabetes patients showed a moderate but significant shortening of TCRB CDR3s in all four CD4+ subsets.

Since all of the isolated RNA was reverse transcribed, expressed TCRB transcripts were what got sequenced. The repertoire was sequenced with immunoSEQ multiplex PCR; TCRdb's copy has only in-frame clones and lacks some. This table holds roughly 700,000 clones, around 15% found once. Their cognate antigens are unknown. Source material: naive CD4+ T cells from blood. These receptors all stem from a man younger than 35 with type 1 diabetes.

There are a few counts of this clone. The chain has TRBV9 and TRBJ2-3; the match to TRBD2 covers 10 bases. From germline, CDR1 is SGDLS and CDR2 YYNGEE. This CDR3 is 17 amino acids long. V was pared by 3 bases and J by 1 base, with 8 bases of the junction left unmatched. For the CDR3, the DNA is TGTGCCAGCAGCGGACATAGCGGGGGGATGGGCACAGATACGCAGTATTTT. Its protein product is CASSGHSGGMGTDTQYF.

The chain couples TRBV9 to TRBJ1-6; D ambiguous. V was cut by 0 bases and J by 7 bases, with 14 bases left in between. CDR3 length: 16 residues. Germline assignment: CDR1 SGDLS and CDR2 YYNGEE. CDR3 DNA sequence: TGTGCCAGCAGCGTAGACGGTGGAGGGTCCAATTCACCCCTCCACTTT. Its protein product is CASSVDGGGSNSPLHF.

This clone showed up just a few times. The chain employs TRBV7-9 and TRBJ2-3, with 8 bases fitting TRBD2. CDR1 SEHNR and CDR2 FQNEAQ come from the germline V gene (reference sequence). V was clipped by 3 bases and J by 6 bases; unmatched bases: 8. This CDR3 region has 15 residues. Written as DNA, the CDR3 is TGTGCCAGCAGCTTGTTCGGGGGGGCCGAGGATACGCAGTATTTT. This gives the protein CASSLFGGAEDTQYF. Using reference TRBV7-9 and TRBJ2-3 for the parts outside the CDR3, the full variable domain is DTGVSQNPRHKITKRGQNVTFRCDPISEHNRLYWYRQTLGQGPEFLTYFQNEAQLEKSRLLSDRFSAERPKGSFSTLEIQRTEQGDSAMYLCASSLFGGAEDTQYFGPGTRLTVL.

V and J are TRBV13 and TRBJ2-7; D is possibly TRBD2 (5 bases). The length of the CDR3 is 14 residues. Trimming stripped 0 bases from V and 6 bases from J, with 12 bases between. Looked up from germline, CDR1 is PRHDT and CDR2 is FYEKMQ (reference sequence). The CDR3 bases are TGTGCCAGCAGCTTAGGGCCCCCAGGAGGCGAGCAGTACTTC. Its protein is CASSLGPPGGEQYF.

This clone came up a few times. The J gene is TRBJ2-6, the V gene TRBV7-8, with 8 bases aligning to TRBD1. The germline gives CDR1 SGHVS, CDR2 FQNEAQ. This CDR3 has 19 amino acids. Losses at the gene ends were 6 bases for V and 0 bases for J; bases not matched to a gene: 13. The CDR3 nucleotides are TGTGCCAGCAGACACCCGACAGGGGCTTTACCCTCTGGGGCCAACGTCCTGACTTTC. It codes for CASRHPTGALPSGANVLTF.

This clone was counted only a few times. CDR3 protein: CASSDSGPEDEQYF. The CDR3 bases are TGTGCCAGCAGTGATTCCGGGCCCGAGGACGAGCAGTACTTC. This sequence joins TRBV25-1 and TRBJ2-7; D gene uncertain. V lost 3 bases and J 5 bases, leaving 14 bases between the germline ends. The CDR3 extends over 14 amino acids. Germline CDR1 MGHDK, CDR2 SYGVNS.

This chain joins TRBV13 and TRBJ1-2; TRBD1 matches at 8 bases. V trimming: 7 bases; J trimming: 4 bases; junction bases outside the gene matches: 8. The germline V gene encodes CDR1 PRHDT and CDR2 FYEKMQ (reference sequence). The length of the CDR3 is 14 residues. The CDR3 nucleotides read TGTGCCAGCACTTTGGGGGACAGGTCCTATGGCTACACCTTC. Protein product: CASTLGDRSYGYTF.

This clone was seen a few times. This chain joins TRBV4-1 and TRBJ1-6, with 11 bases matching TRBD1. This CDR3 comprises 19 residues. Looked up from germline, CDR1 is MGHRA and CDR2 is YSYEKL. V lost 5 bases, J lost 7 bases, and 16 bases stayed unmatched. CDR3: CASSYRDRGNLKPNSPLHF. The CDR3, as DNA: TGCGCCAGCAGCTACCGGGACAGGGGGAATTTAAAACCAAATTCACCCCTCCACTTT.